The clone carrying this T cell receptor (beta chain) appeared many times. These data are taken from a study of low-dose radiotherapy and immunotherapy resistance in tumors. The time point is: before trial treatment. Eligible patients bore advanced solid tumors devoid of tumor-infiltrating lymphocytes. Germline values: CDR1 SGHRS, CDR2 YFSETQ. The CDR3 is 14 amino acids. The germline V and J ends were trimmed by 4 bases and 7 bases, with 17 bases remaining between them. TRAV- and TRBV-specific primers primed first-strand cDNA, covering alpha and beta chains. The TCRs were subjected to amplification over around 19 PCR cycles employing a constant-region primer in conjunction with a V-primer adapter. TCRdb recomputed calls from the reads with MiXCR, one row per CDR3 protein. Of some 57,000 distinct CDR3 sequences listed, under 30% were seen once; the top ten hold about 6%.

The clonotype originates from a male donor with prostate cancer. This rearrangement joins TRBV5-1 to TRBJ1-1, with TRBD1 as a possible D gene (5 bases). Sequences were derived from PBMCs, sampled before treatment. The CDR3 DNA follows: TGCGCCAGCAGCCTGAAGGGGACGGCTTTTGAAGCTTTCTTT. This sequence encodes CASSLKGTAFEAFF. The complete variable domain, with remaining parts taken from reference TRBV5-1 and TRBJ1-1, reads KAGVTQTPRYLIKTRGQQVTLSCSPISGHRSVSWYQQTPGQGLQFLFEYFSETQRNKGNFPGRFSGRQFSNSRSEMNVSTLELGDSALYLCASSLKGTAFEAFFGQGTRLTVV.